The 28 T cell receptor beta chains below were found in one sample sequenced in a study of cytomegalovirus exposure and HLA in healthy donors. PCR amplification relied on 60 Vbeta primers (plus 13 Jbeta primers). Sequencing was performed with immunoSEQ multiplex PCR; in TCRdb, only in-frame clones are kept and a portion is missing. The sample yields around 92,000 clones, over 70% seen once. Specimen: PBMCs. The receptors originated from a girl aged 2 to 10 in good health and CMV-seropositive.

V usage is TRBV5-4 and J usage is TRBJ2-3, with a possible D match to TRBD2 (5 bases). Germline CDR1 reads SGHNT; CDR2 reads YYREEE (reference sequence). Deletions cut 1 base from V and 1 base from J, with 13 bases between. This CDR3 spans 16 amino acids. CDR3 protein: CASSLPKGVGTDTQYF. The CDR3 nucleotides read TGTGCCAGCAGCTTGCCTAAGGGAGTTGGCACAGATACGCAGTATTTT.

V and J are TRBV28 and TRBJ1-1; D perhaps matches TRBD1 (6 bases). Germline CDR1 reads MDHEN; CDR2 reads SYDVKM. The CDR3 is 16 residues long. Deletions cut 4 bases from V and 2 bases from J, with 17 bases between. The CDR3 loop reads CASSSRGGAANTEAFF. The CDR3 bases are TGTGCCAGCAGTTCTCGGGGGGGGGCGGCTAACACTGAAGCTTTCTTT.

The J gene is TRBJ1-4, the V gene TRBV10-2; TRBD1 matches 7 bases. V lost 8 bases and J lost 4; bases outside the gene matches: 4. This CDR3 is built from 13 residues. Germline V lookup: CDR1 WSHSY, CDR2 SAAADI. The CDR3 loop reads CASGAGGNEKLFF. Here the CDR3 DNA reads TGCGCCAGCGGAGCAGGGGGTAATGAAAAACTGTTTTTT.

To note about this clone: One end of the junction fails to match germline, which may point to a read error. The rearrangement links TRBV7-7 to TRBJ2-1, with TRBD2 matching 8 bases. The CDR3 covers 15 residues. The germline V gene has CDR1 SSHAT and CDR2 FNYEAQ (reference sequence). The CDR3 spells CASSPQAGVYNEQFF. CDR3 DNA: TGTGCTAGCAGCCCTCAAGCGGGAGTGTACAATGAGCAGTTCTTC.

The chain has TRBV27 and TRBJ2-7; a possible D gene is TRBD2 (5 bases). V dropped 3 bases and J dropped 0 bases, with 9 bases sitting between them. CDR3 length: 14 amino acids. Germline CDR1 reads MNHEY; CDR2 reads SMNVEV (reference sequence). The CDR3 loop is CASSFGESSYEQYF. The CDR3, as DNA: TGTGCCAGCAGTTTTGGGGAGAGCTCCTACGAGCAGTACTTC.

The J gene is TRBJ2-3, the V gene TRBV4-1; 9 positions agree with TRBD2. The CDR3 has 16 residues. The J segment lost 1 base and the V segment lost 1 base, leaving 3 bases of the junction unmatched. Germline CDR1 MGHRA, CDR2 YSYEKL. The CDR3 coding sequence is TGCGCCAGCAGCCAAGGCCTAGCGGGACGCACAGATACGCAGTATTTT. Its translation: CASSQGLAGRTDTQYF.

The V and J genes are TRBV5-4 and TRBJ2-3; tentative D call: TRBD2 (5 bases). Deletions cut 0 bases from V and 8 bases from J, with 13 bases between. The length of the CDR3 is 14 residues. The V gene's germline CDR1 is SGHNT and CDR2 YYREEE (reference sequence). The CDR3 sequence is CASSLVASEGTQYF. For the CDR3, the DNA is TGTGCCAGCAGCTTGGTCGCTAGTGAGGGTACGCAGTATTTT.

The chain has TRBV10-3 and TRBJ2-3; 7 bases are a match to TRBD2. CDR3 length: 12 residues. CDR1 ENHRY and CDR2 SYGVKD come from the germline V gene. The V segment lost 6 bases and the J segment 5 bases; nucleotides outside the gene matches: 2. The CDR3 loop is CAIRASGDTQYF. The CDR3 DNA reads TGTGCCATCAGGGCTAGCGGAGATACGCAGTATTTT.

The chain uses TRBV19 and TRBJ1-5; the D gene is possibly TRBD1 (6 bases). Germline V gene data show CDR1 as LNHDA and CDR2 as SQIVND (reference sequence). The CDR3 totals 18 residues. V lost 5 bases, J lost 5 bases, and 25 bases lay in between. CDR3 region: CASSFRGRDTSIDQPQHF. CDR3 sequence (DNA): TGTGCCAGTAGTTTCAGGGGCAGGGATACCTCGATTGATCAGCCCCAGCATTTT. The full variable domain, rest sourced from reference TRBV19 and TRBJ1-5, is DGGITQSPKYLFRKEGQNVTLSCEQNLNHDAMYWYRQDPGQGLRLIYYSQIVNDFQKGDIAEGYSVSREKKESFPLTVTSAQKNPTAFYLCASSFRGRDTSIDQPQHFGDGTRLSIL.

This chain joins TRBV5-4 and TRBJ2-1; D possibly corresponds to TRBD2 (6 bases). This CDR3 region has 17 residues. Trimming pared 0 bases from V and 2 bases from J, leaving 15 bases between. The germline CDR1 and CDR2 sequences are SGHNT and YYREEE (reference sequence). The CDR3 loop reads CASSLDDSGNAYNEQFF. The CDR3 nucleotides are TGTGCCAGCAGCTTGGACGATAGCGGAAACGCCTACAATGAGCAGTTCTTC.

This sequence joins TRBV7-7 and TRBJ2-5, with TRBD1 matching 7 bases. The CDR3 sequence is 15 residues long. Germline V gene data show CDR1 as SSHAT and CDR2 as FNYEAQ (reference sequence). Trimming cost V 1 base and J 3 bases; bases outside gene matches: 5. CDR3 DNA sequence: TGTGCCAGCAGCTTAGGGGACAGAGATGAAGAGACCCAGTACTTC. Protein product: CASSLGDRDEETQYF.

V is TRBV30 and J is TRBJ1-2; D remains ambiguous. V was shortened by 0 bases and J by 3 bases, with 14 bases between the two germline ends. The germline V gene encodes CDR1 GTSNPN and CDR2 SVGIG (reference sequence). The CDR3 has 15 amino acids. The CDR3 coding sequence is TGTGCCTGGAGTGTACAAGGGAGGAGAGACTATGGCTACACCTTC. Translated, it gives CAWSVQGRRDYGYTF.

This chain uses TRBV11-2 with TRBJ2-7; 9 bases match TRBD2. This CDR3 spans 15 amino acids. The germline CDR1 and CDR2 sequences are SGHAT and FQNNGV. V shed 3 bases and J 4 bases; nucleotides not matched to a gene: 7. The CDR3 reads CASSFSWREGYEQYF. The CDR3, as DNA: TGTGCCAGCAGCTTTTCGTGGCGGGAGGGGTACGAGCAGTACTTC. Variable domain in full (rest from reference TRBV11-2 and TRBJ2-7): EAGVAQSPRYKIIEKRQSVAFWCNPISGHATLYWYQQILGQGPKLLIQFQNNGVVDDSQLPKDRFSAERLKGVDSTLKIQPAKLEDSAVYLCASSFSWREGYEQYFGPGTRLTVT.

This clone appeared a single time. V and J are TRBV30 and TRBJ2-1; a weak D match, TRBD2 (5 bases). The CDR3 is 15 residues long. Germline-derived CDR1 and CDR2 are GTSNPN and SVGIG (reference sequence). Trimming shortened V by 2 bases and J by 0 bases, and 11 bases separated the two germline ends. CDR3 coding DNA: TGTGCCTGGAGTACTACTAGTAGCTCCTACAATGAGCAGTTCTTC. Protein product: CAWSTTSSSYNEQFF.

The chain combines TRBV30 with TRBJ2-2, with TRBD2 identical over 9 bases. Germline CDR1 reads GTSNPN; CDR2 reads SVGIG (reference sequence). Trimming removed 1 base from V and 7 bases from J; junction bases left unmatched: 7. This CDR3 is built from 15 residues. This CDR3 reads CAWSAYSGRRGELFF. CDR3 sequence (DNA): TGTGCCTGGAGTGCTTATAGCGGGAGACGCGGGGAGCTGTTTTTT.

This sequence joins TRBV27 and TRBJ1-5; D unresolved. Deletions cut 6 bases from V and 2 bases from J, with 11 bases between. The CDR3 is 14 residues long. Germline V lookup: CDR1 MNHEY, CDR2 SMNVEV (reference sequence). For the CDR3, the DNA is TGTGCCAGCAGAGACGGAGGACGCAATCAGCCCCAGCATTTT. It encodes CASRDGGRNQPQHF.

The chain combines TRBV10-1 with TRBJ2-1, with 13 bases that match TRBD2. The CDR3 totals 16 residues. Trimming took 2 bases from V and 9 from J; bases not matched to a gene: 7. The germline CDR1 and CDR2 sequences are WNHNN and SYGVQD (reference sequence). The CDR3 loop reads CASSELGTSGTGEQFF. The CDR3 coding sequence is TGCGCCAGCAGTGAGCTCGGGACTAGCGGGACTGGTGAGCAGTTCTTC.

The chain combines TRBV13 with TRBJ2-1, with D maybe TRBD2 (6 bases). Trimming pared 2 bases from V and 10 bases from J, leaving 9 bases between. From germline, CDR1 is PRHDT and CDR2 FYEKMQ (reference sequence). CDR3 size: 12 residues. As DNA, the CDR3 is TGTGCCAGCAGCTTACTCCGGGGGGAGCAGTTCTTC. Protein product: CASSLLRGEQFF.

The chain couples TRBV7-8 to TRBJ2-5, with 8 bases identical to TRBD1. The CDR3 contains 18 residues. V dropped 1 base and J dropped 0; count of bases not matched to a gene: 10. CDR1 is SGHVS, CDR2 FQNEAQ, per germline. CDR3 protein: CASSLGLTGARYQETQYF. Written as DNA, the CDR3 is TGTGCCAGCAGCTTAGGCTTGACAGGGGCCAGGTACCAAGAGACCCAGTACTTC. The full variable domain, with the rest looked up from reference TRBV7-8 and TRBJ2-5, is GAGVSQSPRYKVAKRGQDVALRCDPISGHVSLFWYQQALGQGPEFLTYFQNEAQLDKSGLPSDRFFAERPEGSVSTLKIQRTQQEDSAVYLCASSLGLTGARYQETQYFGPGTRLLVL.

This clone has just a few counts. V and J are TRBV7-8 and TRBJ2-2; possible D gene TRBD2, 6 bases. V was trimmed by 6 bases and J by 8 bases, leaving 16 bases between them. Germline values: CDR1 SGHVS, CDR2 FQNEAQ. This CDR3 spans 14 amino acids. CDR3 residues: CASSLTSYSGELFF. The CDR3 DNA follows: TGTGCCAGCAGTTTGACTAGTTATAGTGGGGAGCTGTTTTTT.

In DNA, the CDR3 is TGTGCCAGCAGCGTAGGGGACACCTCCTACGAGCAGTACTTC. Translated: CASSVGDTSYEQYF. This chain joins TRBV9 and TRBJ2-7, with a tentative D call TRBD1 (6 bases). Germline V gene sequence: CDR1 SGDLS, CDR2 YYNGEE. The V gene lost 0 bases and the J gene lost 0 bases, with 7 bases spanning the gap. The CDR3 runs 14 residues. The variable domain in full, completed from reference TRBV9 and TRBJ2-7, reads DSGVTQTPKHLITATGQRVTLRCSPRSGDLSVYWYQQSLDQGLQFLIQYYNGEERAKGNILERFSAQQFPDLHSELNLSSLELGDSALYFCASSVGDTSYEQYFGPGTRLTVT.

This clone was seen only a few times. This sequence joins TRBV5-1 and TRBJ2-7; D uncertain. The CDR3 sequence is 12 residues long. Germline V gene lookup returns CDR1 SGHRS and CDR2 YFSETQ. The ends were cut back, 3 bases at V and 0 bases at J, with 4 bases in the middle. CDR3 in DNA: TGCGCCAGCAGCTCTCCCTCCTACGAGCAGTACTTC. Translation gives CASSSPSYEQYF.

The J gene is TRBJ1-1, the V gene TRBV5-8, with D possibly matching TRBD1 (6 bases). The CDR3 totals 16 residues. Trimming cost V 4 bases and J 0 bases, with 16 bases left between them. The germline V gene encodes CDR1 SGHTS and CDR2 YDEGEE. CDR3 sequence reads: CASSPSWEGVNTEAFF. The CDR3 DNA reads as TGTGCCAGCAGCCCGAGCTGGGAGGGGGTGAACACTGAAGCTTTCTTT.

The chain uses TRBV7-2 and TRBJ2-6; D might be TRBD1 (6 bases). V lost 1 base and J 2 bases, leaving 6 bases between the germline ends. CDR3 length: 15 residues. Germline CDR1 is SGHTA and CDR2 is FQGNSA. CDR3 in DNA: TGTGCCAGCAGCTTAGGGACAGCTGGGGCCAACGTCCTGACTTTC. It is translated as CASSLGTAGANVLTF.

The chain is built from TRBV2 and TRBJ2-7; the match to TRBD2 covers 11 bases. Germline values: CDR1 SNHLY, CDR2 FYNNEI. V dropped 6 bases and J dropped 4; count of bases not matched to a gene: 5. CDR3 length equals 14 residues. The CDR3 region is CASSPGTSGYEQYF. In nucleotides, the CDR3 is TGTGCCAGCAGCCCCGGGACTAGCGGTTACGAGCAGTACTTC.

The V gene is TRBV9, the J gene TRBJ2-3, with D possibly matching TRBD2 (7 bases). V was trimmed by 3 bases and J by 2 bases, leaving 13 bases between them. This CDR3 has 15 residues. CDR1 and CDR2 from the germline V gene are SGDLS and YYNGEE. This CDR3 is CASSGEGGHTDTQYF. The CDR3 nucleotides read TGTGCCAGCAGCGGGGAGGGGGGGCACACAGATACGCAGTATTTT.

This chain links TRBV5-4 with TRBJ2-3; 7 nucleotides align to TRBD2. There are 14 residues in the CDR3. Unmatched junction bases numbered 6, after V lost 1 base and J lost 7 bases. Germline values: CDR1 SGHNT, CDR2 YYREEE (reference sequence). The CDR3 nucleotides are TGTGCCAGCAGCTTGAGGGAGGGAGGAAATACGCAGTATTTT. Amino acids: CASSLREGGNTQYF.

V gene TRBV18 combines with J gene TRBJ2-2; D perhaps matches TRBD2 (6 bases). The V end lost 6 bases, the J end lost 4 bases, and 18 bases lay between the germline ends. This CDR3 contains 16 residues. Per the germline V gene, CDR1 is KGHSH and CDR2 is LQKENI. The CDR3 region is CASSRLRGLSTGELFF. For the CDR3, the DNA is TGTGCCAGCTCGCGCCTCCGGGGGTTGAGCACCGGGGAGCTGTTTTTT. The whole variable domain, remainder taken from reference TRBV18 and TRBJ2-2, is NAGVMQNPRHLVRRRGQEARLRCSPMKGHSHVYWYRQLPEEGLKFMVYLQKENIIDESGMPKERFSAEFPKEGPSILRIQQVVRGDSAAYFCASSRLRGLSTGELFFGEGSRLTVL.